These 10 T cell receptor beta chains came from one sample sequenced in a study of beta chain features in type 1 diabetes. Study-level results: Moderate yet significant TCRB CDR3 shortening was seen in Type 1 diabetes patients in all four CD4+ subsets.

Antigen specificity for these receptors is unknown. TCRB transcripts that were expressed got sequenced, as all of the isolated RNA had been reverse transcribed. Libraries were prepared by immunoSEQ multiplex PCR; TCRdb keeps only in-frame clonotypes and omits some of them. The repertoire includes 600,000 or so clones, about an eighth of them detected once, and approximately 0.11% sits in the top ten. Sequencing input: naive CD4+ T cells from blood. All receptors derive from a man younger than 40 with type 1 diabetes.

This clone has a handful of counts. The V call is TRBV7-6, the J call TRBJ1-1; D is perhaps TRBD1 (6 bases). With 1 base removed from V and 5 bases from J, the gap between germline ends came to 17 bases. CDR1 SGHVS and CDR2 FNYEAQ come from the germline V gene. The CDR3 is made up of 16 amino acids. This chain's CDR3 is CASSLVGFGGRTEAFF. CDR3 DNA sequence: TGTGCCAGCAGCTTAGTGGGGTTCGGGGGCCGAACTGAAGCTTTCTTT.

This clone was seen a few times. The rearrangement uses TRBV9 and TRBJ1-2, with 7 bases aligning to TRBD1. Germline V gene sequence: CDR1 SGDLS, CDR2 YYNGEE. This CDR3 is built from 14 residues. With V trimmed by 3 bases and J by 4 bases, 6 bases remained unmatched. In DNA form, the CDR3 reads TGTGCCAGCAGCGAGAGTGACAGGGCCTATGGCTACACCTTC. This encodes CASSESDRAYGYTF.

This clone occurred a few times. V gene TRBV10-3 combines with J gene TRBJ2-1, with D perhaps TRBD2 (6 bases). V was pared by 4 bases and J by 0 bases, with 10 bases between. Germline loops: CDR1 ENHRY, CDR2 SYGVKD. This CDR3 is built from 15 residues. CDR3 DNA: TGTGCCATCAGTGTGCGGGACGGCTCCTACAATGAGCAGTTCTTC. This sequence encodes CAISVRDGSYNEQFF.

This clone was picked up a small number of times. Other DNA sequences in this sample translate to the same CDR3. V usage is TRBV18 and J usage is TRBJ2-5; D call uncertain. The V end lost 2 bases, the J end lost 5 bases, and 3 bases lay between the germline ends. The CDR3 consists of 11 residues. Per the germline V gene, CDR1 is KGHSH and CDR2 is LQKENI. The CDR3 here is CASSPSETQYF. CDR3 nucleotide sequence: TGTGCCAGCTCACCATCGGAGACCCAGTACTTC.

This clone was counted between two and nine times. V and J are TRBV4-3 and TRBJ2-7; 8 nucleotides agree with TRBD1. Trimming cost V 0 bases and J 5 bases; bases outside gene matches: 3. This CDR3 contains 14 residues. Germline lookup yields CDR1 LGHNA and CDR2 YSLEER. CDR3 sequence: CASSQEDRGNEQYF. For the CDR3, the DNA is TGCGCCAGCAGCCAAGAAGACAGGGGAAACGAGCAGTACTTC.

In this sample, this clone turned up a few times. This chain links TRBV27 with TRBJ1-6; D not certain. The V end lost 2 bases, the J end lost 6 bases, and 14 bases lay between the germline ends. The CDR3 sequence is 16 residues long. Germline CDR1 reads MNHEY; CDR2 reads SMNVEV (reference sequence). In DNA, the CDR3 is TGTGCCAGCAGTTTAGTCGGGGTGGAGGGTAATTCACCCCTCCACTTT. It is translated as CASSLVGVEGNSPLHF.

V and J are TRBV9 and TRBJ2-2; TRBD2 might be the D (6 bases). Germline V lookup: CDR1 SGDLS, CDR2 YYNGEE. The CDR3 spans 17 residues. V shed 0 bases and J shed 2 bases, with 14 bases lying between them. The CDR3 loop reads CASSVVRGTGNTGELFF. The CDR3 nucleotides are TGTGCCAGCAGCGTAGTTCGGGGGACGGGCAACACCGGGGAGCTGTTTTTT.

A few counts support this clone. The CDR3 protein is CASSLDKLNTEAFF. For the CDR3, the DNA is TGTGCCAGCAGCCTGGACAAATTGAACACTGAAGCTTTCTTT. V gene TRBV5-6 combines with J gene TRBJ1-1; tentatively, D is TRBD1 (5 bases). Trimming pared 4 bases from V and 0 bases from J, leaving 10 bases between. Germline loops: CDR1 SGHDT, CDR2 YYEEEE. The CDR3 covers 14 residues. Together with reference TRBV5-6 and TRBJ1-1, the CDR3 gives the full variable domain: DAGVTQSPTHLIKTRGQQVTLRCSPKSGHDTVSWYQQALGQGPQFIFQYYEEEERQRGNFPDRFSGHQFPNYSSELNVNALLLGDSALYLCASSLDKLNTEAFFGQGTRLTVV.

V gene TRBV6-5 combines with J gene TRBJ1-2; D is undetermined. Germline CDR1 is MNHEY and CDR2 is SVGAGI. Trimming took 2 bases from V and 0 from J, leaving 7 bases between them. The CDR3 spans 14 residues. CDR3 coding DNA: TGTGCCAGCAGTTACGCCGGGTCTAACTATGGCTACACCTTC. It encodes CASSYAGSNYGYTF.

This clone was found a few times. The rearrangement links TRBV19 to TRBJ2-4; 10 bases fit TRBD1. J gave up 1 base and V 5 bases, and 5 bases lay outside the gene matches. CDR1 is LNHDA and CDR2 is SQIVND in the germline V gene (reference sequence). The CDR3 has 16 residues. The CDR3 DNA reads TGTGCCAGTAGTGGGGACAGGGGCTCGGCCAAAAACATTCAGTACTTC. This sequence encodes CASSGDRGSAKNIQYF.